The rows below give T cell receptor beta chains drawn from one sample of a study of T cells in tuberculosis. Method: immunoSEQ multiplex PCR; TCRdb's copy keeps in-frame clones and lacks some. The sample comprises about 43,000 clones, roughly 94% of which are singletons, and roughly 2% rests with the top ten. Specimen: PBMCs. All receptors derive from a donor aged 10-29 years with latent tuberculosis or without tuberculosis infection. Some clones in this sample may be carry-over from other donors' samples. The CDR3 runs from the conserved cysteine through the conserved F or W. Each record gives: J gene, clone size, V gene, D gene, CDR3 protein, CDR3 DNA. D genes are given only for firm matches. Clone size is stated in some rows and not others, as once, few, many or a class when expanded.

J gene: TRBJ2-3; clone size: NA; V gene: TRBV10-3; D gene: TRBD1; CDR3 protein: CAITDRATDTQYF; CDR3 DNA: TGTGCCATCACAGACAGGGCAACAGATACGCAGTATTTT
J gene: TRBJ1-2; clone size: NA; V gene: TRBV14; D gene: TRBD1; CDR3 protein: CASSQDRTGSDGYTF; CDR3 DNA: TGTGCCAGCAGCCAAGATAGGACAGGGTCAGATGGCTACACCTTC
J gene: TRBJ2-7; clone size: NA; V gene: TRBV27; D gene: NA; CDR3 protein: CASSFKGLRSYEQYF; CDR3 DNA: TGTGCCAGCAGTTTCAAGGGACTTCGCTCCTACGAGCAGTACTTC
J gene: TRBJ1-2; clone size: NA; V gene: TRBV29-1; D gene: TRBD1; CDR3 protein: CSVEDLQGTGYYGYTF; CDR3 DNA: TGCAGCGTTGAAGATCTTCAGGGGACAGGGTACTATGGCTACACCTTC
J gene: TRBJ2-7; clone size: NA; V gene: TRBV9; D gene: TRBD1; CDR3 protein: CASSVGTGAYEQYF; CDR3 DNA: TGTGCCAGCAGCGTAGGGACAGGGGCCTACGAGCAGTACTTC
J gene: TRBJ2-1; clone size: NA; V gene: TRBV19; D gene: TRBD2; CDR3 protein: CASSLRTSRVNEQFF; CDR3 DNA: TGTGCCAGTAGCCTGAGGACTAGTAGGGTCAATGAGCAGTTCTTC
J gene: TRBJ2-7; clone size: NA; V gene: TRBV30; D gene: TRBD2; CDR3 protein: CAWKRGRPYEQYF; CDR3 DNA: TGTGCCTGGAAACGCGGGAGACCCTACGAGCAGTACTTC
J gene: TRBJ1-2; clone size: NA; V gene: TRBV4-1; D gene: TRBD1; CDR3 protein: CASSQGNSGGYGYTF; CDR3 DNA: TGCGCCAGCAGCCAAGGGAATTCAGGGGGGTATGGCTACACCTTC
J gene: TRBJ1-4; clone size: NA; V gene: TRBV5-1; D gene: TRBD1; CDR3 protein: CASSPGDRKNEKLFF; CDR3 DNA: TGCGCCAGCAGCCCCGGGGACAGAAAAAATGAAAAACTGTTTTTT
J gene: TRBJ1-4; clone size: once; V gene: TRBV5-1; D gene: TRBD1; CDR3 protein: CASSSAPDRGENEKLFF; CDR3 DNA: TGCGCCAGCAGCTCGGCGCCTGACAGGGGCGAAAATGAAAAACTGTTTTTT
J gene: TRBJ2-1; clone size: NA; V gene: TRBV5-1; D gene: NA; CDR3 protein: CASSLGGSTYNEQFF; CDR3 DNA: TGCGCCAGCAGCTTGGGAGGGAGCACCTACAATGAGCAGTTCTTC
J gene: TRBJ2-3; clone size: NA; V gene: TRBV5-1; D gene: NA; CDR3 protein: CASSPPTHTDTQYF; CDR3 DNA: TGCGCCAGCAGCCCGCCGACACACACAGATACGCAGTATTTT
J gene: TRBJ2-1; clone size: once; V gene: TRBV9; D gene: TRBD2; CDR3 protein: CASSANPGGPNEQFF; CDR3 DNA: TGTGCCAGCAGCGCAAACCCGGGGGGACCCAATGAGCAGTTCTTC
J gene: TRBJ1-2; clone size: NA; V gene: TRBV29-1; D gene: NA; CDR3 protein: CSGLKAGYGYTF; CDR3 DNA: TGCAGCGGACTGAAGGCCGGCTATGGCTACACCTTC
J gene: TRBJ1-1; clone size: NA; V gene: TRBV6-5; D gene: NA; CDR3 protein: CASSRGALNTEAFF; CDR3 DNA: TGTGCCAGCAGTCGGGGGGCACTGAACACTGAAGCTTTCTTT
J gene: TRBJ1-1; clone size: NA; V gene: TRBV6-5; D gene: NA; CDR3 protein: CASSLKIGTEAFF; CDR3 DNA: TGTGCCAGCAGTCTCAAGATCGGGACTGAAGCTTTCTTT
J gene: TRBJ2-2; clone size: NA; V gene: TRBV9; D gene: TRBD2; CDR3 protein: CASSPNPREVTGELFF; CDR3 DNA: TGTGCCAGCAGCCCGAACCCACGGGAGGTAACCGGGGAGCTGTTTTTT
J gene: TRBJ1-2; clone size: NA; V gene: TRBV28; D gene: TRBD1; CDR3 protein: CASSSSDRGLWDYGYTF; CDR3 DNA: TGTGCCAGCAGTTCATCGGACAGGGGGCTGTGGGACTATGGCTACACCTTC
J gene: TRBJ2-5; clone size: NA; V gene: TRBV30; D gene: NA; CDR3 protein: CAWSVIPEETQYF; CDR3 DNA: TGTGCCTGGAGTGTGATCCCCGAGGAGACCCAGTACTTC
J gene: TRBJ1-2; clone size: NA; V gene: TRBV2; D gene: NA; CDR3 protein: CASSDPLMEARPQYGYTF; CDR3 DNA: TGTGCCAGCAGTGACCCCCTTATGGAGGCGAGACCTCAATATGGCTACACCTTC
J gene: TRBJ1-2; clone size: NA; V gene: TRBV25-1; D gene: NA; CDR3 protein: CASSEFKGSGNYGYTF; CDR3 DNA: TGTGCCAGCAGTGAATTTAAAGGGTCGGGAAACTATGGCTACACCTTC
J gene: TRBJ2-5; clone size: NA; V gene: TRBV27; D gene: NA; CDR3 protein: CASSPSWGGLETQYF; CDR3 DNA: TGTGCCAGCAGTCCCTCCTGGGGGGGGCTAGAGACCCAGTACTTC
J gene: TRBJ2-7; clone size: NA; V gene: TRBV9; D gene: NA; CDR3 protein: CASSYRRYSYEQYF; CDR3 DNA: TGTGCCAGCAGCTACAGAAGGTACTCCTACGAGCAGTACTTC
J gene: TRBJ1-5; clone size: NA; V gene: TRBV19; D gene: TRBD1; CDR3 protein: CASSPRDSFRAQPQHF; CDR3 DNA: TGTGCCAGTAGTCCCAGGGACAGTTTTCGAGCTCAGCCCCAGCATTTT
J gene: TRBJ1-5; clone size: NA; V gene: TRBV10-2; D gene: TRBD1; CDR3 protein: CASRATGVRSQPQHF; CDR3 DNA: TGCGCCAGCAGGGCCACAGGGGTTCGGAGTCAGCCCCAGCATTTT
J gene: TRBJ2-5; clone size: NA; V gene: TRBV5-1; D gene: NA; CDR3 protein: CASSPVGETQYF; CDR3 DNA: TGCGCCAGCAGCCCGGTCGGGGAGACCCAGTACTTC
J gene: TRBJ2-7; clone size: NA; V gene: TRBV2; D gene: TRBD2; CDR3 protein: CASRGLVVDGEQYF; CDR3 DNA: TGTGCCAGCAGGGGACTAGTCGTGGATGGCGAGCAGTACTTC
J gene: TRBJ2-7; clone size: NA; V gene: TRBV19; D gene: TRBD1; CDR3 protein: CASSKGDRGSEQYF; CDR3 DNA: TGTGCCAGTAGTAAGGGGGACAGGGGTAGCGAGCAGTACTTC
J gene: TRBJ2-2; clone size: NA; V gene: TRBV6-1; D gene: TRBD1; CDR3 protein: CASSEYRTGILTGELFF; CDR3 DNA: TGTGCCAGCAGTGAATATAGGACAGGGATTTTAACCGGGGAGCTGTTTTTT
J gene: TRBJ2-7; clone size: NA; V gene: TRBV30; D gene: NA; CDR3 protein: CAWNLGGSEQYF; CDR3 DNA: TGTGCCTGGAACCTGGGGGGAAGCGAGCAGTACTTC
J gene: TRBJ2-7; clone size: NA; V gene: TRBV30; D gene: TRBD2; CDR3 protein: CAWTSGSPEQYF; CDR3 DNA: TGTGCCTGGACTAGCGGGAGCCCCGAGCAGTACTTC
J gene: TRBJ2-2; clone size: NA; V gene: TRBV9; D gene: TRBD2; CDR3 protein: CASSVGIGLAGGGRDTGELFF; CDR3 DNA: TGTGCCAGCAGCGTAGGTATCGGGCTAGCGGGAGGCGGAAGGGACACCGGGGAGCTGTTTTTT
J gene: TRBJ1-1; clone size: NA; V gene: TRBV18; D gene: TRBD1; CDR3 protein: CASSPRTGENTEAFF; CDR3 DNA: TGTGCCAGCTCCCCACGGACAGGGGAGAACACTGAAGCTTTCTTT
J gene: TRBJ1-1; clone size: NA; V gene: TRBV30; D gene: NA; CDR3 protein: CAWRTPGAHIEAFF; CDR3 DNA: TGTGCCTGGAGGACCCCTGGGGCGCACATTGAAGCTTTCTTT
J gene: TRBJ1-5; clone size: NA; V gene: TRBV5-1; D gene: NA; CDR3 protein: CASSLGWSGDQPQHF; CDR3 DNA: TGCGCCAGCAGCTTGGGGTGGTCCGGGGATCAGCCCCAGCATTTT
J gene: TRBJ1-3; clone size: once; V gene: TRBV27; D gene: NA; CDR3 protein: CASSFGGAGNTIYF; CDR3 DNA: TGTGCCAGCAGTTTTGGGGGGGCTGGAAACACCATATATTTT
J gene: TRBJ1-1; clone size: NA; V gene: TRBV7-3; D gene: NA; CDR3 protein: CASSLYGTLTEAFF; CDR3 DNA: TGTGCCAGCAGCTTATACGGGACTCTTACTGAAGCTTTCTTT
J gene: TRBJ1-1; clone size: NA; V gene: TRBV20-1; D gene: NA; CDR3 protein: CSAVSHTEAFF; CDR3 DNA: TGCAGTGCTGTCAGTCACACTGAAGCTTTCTTT
J gene: TRBJ2-1; clone size: NA; V gene: TRBV9; D gene: TRBD1; CDR3 protein: CASSAWTGDEQFF; CDR3 DNA: TGTGCCAGCAGCGCCTGGACAGGGGATGAGCAGTTCTTC
J gene: TRBJ2-5; clone size: NA; V gene: TRBV27; D gene: TRBD2; CDR3 protein: CASSLRPAGGVETQYF; CDR3 DNA: TGTGCCAGCAGTTTACGACCAGCGGGGGGGGTCGAGACCCAGTACTTC
J gene: TRBJ2-7; clone size: NA; V gene: TRBV7-9; D gene: NA; CDR3 protein: CASSLGGREAYEQYF; CDR3 DNA: TGTGCCAGCAGCTTAGGAGGCAGGGAGGCCTACGAGCAGTACTTC
J gene: TRBJ2-5; clone size: once; V gene: TRBV27; D gene: NA; CDR3 protein: CASSLSVAGRETQYF; CDR3 DNA: TGTGCCAGCAGTTTATCGGTAGCAGGGAGGGAGACCCAGTACTTC
J gene: TRBJ2-7; clone size: NA; V gene: TRBV4-1; D gene: NA; CDR3 protein: CASSQDGPGTRSYEQYF; CDR3 DNA: TGCGCCAGCAGCCAAGATGGCCCCGGGACACGATCCTACGAGCAGTACTTC
J gene: TRBJ1-3; clone size: NA; V gene: TRBV9; D gene: NA; CDR3 protein: CASSVAGGISGNTIYF; CDR3 DNA: TGTGCCAGCAGCGTAGCCGGGGGAATCTCTGGAAACACCATATATTTT
J gene: TRBJ2-5; clone size: few; V gene: TRBV11-2; D gene: TRBD2; CDR3 protein: CASSLAGTSLVQETQYF; CDR3 DNA: TGTGCCAGCAGCTTAGCTGGGACTAGCCTCGTCCAAGAGACCCAGTACTTC
J gene: TRBJ1-5; clone size: NA; V gene: TRBV6-1; D gene: NA; CDR3 protein: CASSGERNQPQHF; CDR3 DNA: TGTGCCAGCAGTGGTGAGAGGAATCAGCCCCAGCATTTT
J gene: TRBJ2-7; clone size: NA; V gene: TRBV5-4; D gene: NA; CDR3 protein: CASSSGPSLYGAYEQYF; CDR3 DNA: TGTGCCAGCAGCTCAGGTCCAAGCTTATACGGGGCCTACGAGCAGTACTTC
J gene: TRBJ2-1; clone size: once; V gene: TRBV4-2; D gene: NA; CDR3 protein: CASSQETGYNEQFF; CDR3 DNA: TGTGCCAGCAGCCAAGAGACGGGATACAATGAGCAGTTCTTC
J gene: TRBJ1-5; clone size: once; V gene: TRBV21-1; D gene: NA; CDR3 protein: CASSKALIGDRVDQPQHF; CDR3 DNA: TGTGCCAGCAGCAAAGCGCTAATAGGGGACAGGGTGGATCAGCCCCAGCATTTT
J gene: TRBJ2-4; clone size: NA; V gene: TRBV27; D gene: TRBD1; CDR3 protein: CASSLRQGIDIQYF; CDR3 DNA: TGTGCCAGCAGTTTACGACAGGGTATAGACATTCAGTACTTC
J gene: TRBJ2-7; clone size: NA; V gene: TRBV19; D gene: NA; CDR3 protein: CASSPRAGAYEQYF; CDR3 DNA: TGTGCCAGTAGTCCCCGGGCAGGGGCCTACGAGCAGTACTTC
J gene: TRBJ2-7; clone size: NA; V gene: TRBV27; D gene: NA; CDR3 protein: CASSPGMPRTVAYEQYF; CDR3 DNA: TGTGCCAGCAGTCCAGGGATGCCTAGGACGGTAGCCTACGAGCAGTACTTC
J gene: TRBJ2-1; clone size: NA; V gene: TRBV9; D gene: TRBD2; CDR3 protein: CASSVVPGGVGPYNEQFF; CDR3 DNA: TGTGCCAGCAGCGTAGTTCCGGGAGGGGTCGGGCCCTACAATGAGCAGTTCTTC